One sample yielded the 27 T cell receptor beta chains listed below, sequenced in a study of cytomegalovirus exposure and HLA in healthy donors. PCR employed 60 Vbeta and 13 Jbeta primers. Using immunoSEQ multiplex PCR, the repertoire was profiled, and TCRdb retains in-frame clones only, with some absent. Here the sample spans 65,000 to 85,000 clones, around three quarters being singletons. Sequences were obtained from PBMCs. Receptors originate from a male donor in good health and CMV-seropositive.

The rearrangement uses TRBV5-1 and TRBJ2-4, with D possibly matching TRBD2 (6 bases). Germline assignment: CDR1 SGHRS and CDR2 YFSETQ. The CDR3 contains 16 residues. Trimming took off 4 bases at V and 1 base at J, with 15 bases between the two ends. The CDR3 region is CASSPEGGGAKNIQYF. The CDR3 DNA follows: TGCGCCAGCAGCCCGGAGGGCGGAGGGGCCAAAAACATTCAGTACTTC.

The chain combines TRBV5-8 with TRBJ2-6, with 8 bases lining up with TRBD1. The CDR3 length is 17 residues. J lost 0 bases, V lost 4 bases, and 6 bases had no gene match. CDR1 is SGHTS and CDR2 is YDEGEE in the germline V gene. This CDR3 is CASSGGQDSSGANVLTF. The CDR3 coding sequence is TGTGCCAGCAGCGGGGGACAGGATAGCTCTGGGGCCAACGTCCTGACTTTC.

The J gene is TRBJ2-7, the V gene TRBV6-6; 7 positions agree with TRBD2. Germline V gene data show CDR1 as MNHNY and CDR2 as SVGAGI (reference sequence). CDR3 length: 14 residues. The V and J ends lost 6 bases and 0 bases, in that order; junction bases with no gene match: 5. The CDR3 sequence is CASRATSNSYEQYF. DNA for the CDR3: TGTGCCAGCAGGGCGACTAGCAACTCCTACGAGCAGTACTTC.

The chain carries TRBV5-6 and TRBJ2-2; D possibly corresponds to TRBD2 (6 bases). From germline, CDR1 is SGHDT and CDR2 YYEEEE. CDR3 length: 15 amino acids. V dropped 5 bases and J dropped 5 bases, with 16 bases sitting between them. The DNA for the CDR3 is TGTGCCAGCAGGGCCGGGGGAAAAGGGACCGGGGAGCTGTTTTTT. Translating it yields CASRAGGKGTGELFF.

The V gene is TRBV15, the J gene TRBJ2-7, with 13 bases matching TRBD2. V dropped 0 bases and J dropped 13; count of bases not matched to a gene: 9. The CDR3 runs to 15 residues. The germline gives CDR1 LNHNV, CDR2 YYDKDF (reference sequence). The CDR3 sequence is CATSRDPGLAGAFYF. DNA of the CDR3: TGTGCCACCAGCAGAGATCCCGGACTAGCGGGAGCATTTTACTTC.

The rearrangement uses TRBV30 and TRBJ1-6; no reliable D call. The V end lost 2 bases, the J end lost 5 bases, and 7 bases lay between the germline ends. CDR1 and CDR2 from the germline V gene are GTSNPN and SVGIG (reference sequence). The CDR3 length is 13 residues. The CDR3 spells CAWSSGNNSPLHF. The CDR3 DNA reads as TGTGCCTGGAGTTCGGGGAATAATTCACCCCTCCACTTT. Variable domain in full (rest from reference TRBV30 and TRBJ1-6): SQTIHQWPATLVQPVGSPLSLECTVEGTSNPNLYWYRQAAGRGLQLLFYSVGIGQISSEVPQNLSASRPQDRQFILSSKKLLLSDSGFYLCAWSSGNNSPLHFGNGTRLTVT.

A few counts support this clone. DNA for the CDR3: TGTGCCAGCATGCTCAGGAGGGGTGCCGGCGAGACCCAGTACTTC. It translates to CASMLRRGAGETQYF. The chain links TRBV5-5 to TRBJ2-5, with D possibly TRBD2 on 6 matching bases. Germline loops: CDR1 SGHKS, CDR2 YYEKEE (reference sequence). There are 15 residues in the CDR3. Trimming cost V 6 bases and J 5 bases, with 20 bases left between them.

V usage is TRBV13 and J usage is TRBJ2-3; possible D gene TRBD1, 5 bases. CDR1 is PRHDT and CDR2 is FYEKMQ in the germline V gene (reference sequence). The CDR3 spans 14 residues. V lost 5 bases and J 4 bases, leaving 13 bases between the germline ends. The CDR3 protein is CASSAQGKSDTQYF. DNA of the CDR3: TGTGCCAGCAGCGCCCAGGGCAAGTCAGATACGCAGTATTTT.

About this clone: Its ends do not fully match the called genes, so a read error is possible. V is TRBV7-9 and J is TRBJ1-3; no firm D call. Per germline, CDR1 SEHNR and CDR2 FQNEAQ (reference sequence). This CDR3 has 13 amino acids. The CDR3 sequence is CSSRPTPGNTIYF. DNA for the CDR3: TGTTCCAGCAGGCCCACTCCTGGAAACACCATATATTTT.

This chain uses TRBV5-4 with TRBJ1-5, with no clear D. The CDR3 is 15 residues long. V lost 0 bases and J lost 0, with 7 bases in between. Per the germline V gene, CDR1 is SGHNT and CDR2 is YYREEE (reference sequence). As DNA, the CDR3 is TGTGCCAGCAGCTTGGACGGGTATAGCAATCAGCCCCAGCATTTT. Its protein is CASSLDGYSNQPQHF.

The chain recombines TRBV5-5 with TRBJ2-3, with 12 bases lining up with TRBD1. In germline, CDR1 is SGHKS, CDR2 YYEKEE (reference sequence). Trimming cost V 0 bases and J 3 bases; bases outside gene matches: 2. CDR3 length: 16 residues. CDR3 in amino acids: CASSLGDRGLTDTQYF. For the CDR3, the DNA is TGTGCCAGCAGCTTGGGGGACAGGGGGCTGACAGATACGCAGTATTTT.

This clone has more than one count but fewer than ten. This chain joins TRBV30 and TRBJ1-3; D gene uncertain. V was cut by 0 bases and J by 0 bases, with 12 bases left in between. Germline CDR1 is GTSNPN and CDR2 is SVGIG (reference sequence). The CDR3 runs 16 residues. CDR3 amino acids: CAWSVQTGTSGNTIYF. In nucleotides, the CDR3 is TGTGCCTGGAGTGTACAGACCGGAACCTCTGGAAACACCATATATTTT.

This sequence joins TRBV6-4 and TRBJ2-1; TRBD2 aligns across 8 bases. Germline CDR1 is MRHNA and CDR2 is SNTAGT. The ends lost 0 bases at V and 3 bases at J; junction bases unmatched: 7. The CDR3 is made up of 17 amino acids. The CDR3 here is CASSDSASGSFYNEQFF. CDR3 coding DNA: TGTGCCAGCAGTGACTCGGCTAGCGGGTCTTTCTACAATGAGCAGTTCTTC.

The J gene is TRBJ1-6, the V gene TRBV27; D is undetermined. From germline, CDR1 is MNHEY and CDR2 SMNVEV (reference sequence). The CDR3 is made up of 15 amino acids. Deletions cut 3 bases from V and 5 bases from J, with 11 bases between. The CDR3 loop reads CASSFSSRNNSPLHF. DNA of the CDR3: TGTGCCAGCAGTTTCTCGTCGAGAAATAATTCACCCCTCCACTTT.

This chain uses TRBV18 with TRBJ1-1; TRBD1 matches 7 bases. Germline values: CDR1 KGHSH, CDR2 LQKENI. J lost 0 bases, V lost 2 bases, and 3 bases had no gene match. CDR3 length: 15 amino acids. CDR3 DNA sequence: TGTGCCAGCTCACCAACCGGGACAGTGAACACTGAAGCTTTCTTT. Amino acid sequence: CASSPTGTVNTEAFF.

The chain couples TRBV18 to TRBJ2-7; the match to TRBD1 covers 7 bases. There are 16 residues in the CDR3. Per germline, CDR1 KGHSH and CDR2 LQKENI. The junction had 7 bases not matched to a gene; V was cut back by 2 bases and J by 0 bases. The CDR3 spells CASSPFVGGSSYEQYF. CDR3 bases: TGTGCCAGCTCACCATTTGTAGGGGGCAGCTCCTACGAGCAGTACTTC.

The genes are TRBV5-8 and TRBJ2-7; tentative D call: TRBD2 (6 bases). The V gene's germline CDR1 is SGHTS and CDR2 YDEGEE. Deletions cut 4 bases from V and 2 bases from J, with 10 bases between. The CDR3 consists of 13 residues. The DNA of the CDR3 is TGTGCCAGCAGCCGTAGCGGACCCTACGAGCAGTACTTC. As protein: CASSRSGPYEQYF.

This chain connects TRBV28 to TRBJ2-7; 7 nucleotides align to TRBD1. From germline, CDR1 is MDHEN and CDR2 SYDVKM. Losses at the gene ends were 2 bases for V and 5 bases for J; bases not matched to a gene: 6. The CDR3 consists of 14 residues. In DNA form, the CDR3 reads TGTGCCAGCAGTTTAGGGGACAGCTGGGACGAGCAGTACTTC. Translating it yields CASSLGDSWDEQYF.

J is TRBJ2-2 and V is TRBV28, with TRBD2 as a possible D gene (6 bases). The CDR3 is 15 residues long. The V gene's germline CDR1 is MDHEN and CDR2 SYDVKM. With 2 bases removed from V and 1 base from J, the gap between germline ends came to 8 bases. The CDR3 is CASSLGTWNTGELFF. CDR3 DNA: TGTGCCAGCAGTTTAGGGACTTGGAACACCGGGGAGCTGTTTTTT.

This clone was detected only once. The chain is built from TRBV5-4 and TRBJ1-5; 7 bases are a match to TRBD1. The CDR3 consists of 16 residues. The germline CDR1 and CDR2 sequences are SGHNT and YYREEE (reference sequence). Unmatched junction bases numbered 7, after V lost 0 bases and J lost 4 bases. The CDR3 region has the DNA TGTGCCAGCAGCTTGGACGGCAGGGGGGCGAATCAGCCCCAGCATTTT. This sequence encodes CASSLDGRGANQPQHF.

The chain couples TRBV9 to TRBJ2-3; maybe TRBD2 (6 bases). With 4 bases removed from V and 1 base from J, the gap between germline ends came to 16 bases. Germline CDR1 reads SGDLS; CDR2 reads YYNGEE. The CDR3 spans 16 residues. CDR3 sequence: CASSSQPGLRTDTQYF. CDR3 in DNA: TGTGCCAGCAGCTCCCAACCGGGACTCCGCACAGATACGCAGTATTTT.

The J gene is TRBJ2-1, the V gene TRBV7-8; 8 nucleotides line up with TRBD1. The CDR3 is made up of 16 amino acids. V dropped 1 base and J dropped 8; count of bases not matched to a gene: 10. Germline V lookup: CDR1 SGHVS, CDR2 FQNEAQ. The CDR3 reads CASSLVRQGAGYEQFF. Here the CDR3 DNA reads TGTGCCAGCAGCTTAGTACGGCAGGGGGCGGGATATGAGCAGTTCTTC.

This clone came up a few times. J is TRBJ2-1 and V is TRBV4-3; D unresolved. CDR3 length: 13 residues. The V gene's germline CDR1 is LGHNA and CDR2 YSLEER. The V and J ends lost 3 bases and 7 bases respectively, with 10 bases between them. For the CDR3, the DNA is TGCGCCAGCAGCCAGGCACCCATTAATGAGCAGTTCTTC. This encodes CASSQAPINEQFF.

The table lists this clone with a few counts. V usage is TRBV6-4 and J usage is TRBJ2-3; possibly TRBD2 for D (5 bases). The CDR3 length is 16 residues. Looked up from germline, CDR1 is MRHNA and CDR2 is SNTAGT. V was clipped by 0 bases and J by 4 bases, with 14 bases between them. CDR3: CASSDSRASQPDTQYF. The CDR3 nucleotides read TGTGCCAGCAGTGACTCGAGGGCTAGCCAACCAGATACGCAGTATTTT.

The V call is TRBV2, the J call TRBJ2-1, with 11 bases aligning to TRBD2. After removal of 7 bases from V and 7 bases from J, the junction contained 18 bases not matched to a gene. Germline CDR1 is SNHLY and CDR2 is FYNNEI. This CDR3 spans 18 amino acids. This chain's CDR3 is CASTEGAGRVAGGNEQFF. DNA of the CDR3: TGTGCCAGCACGGAAGGAGCCGGGAGGGTAGCGGGGGGGAATGAGCAGTTCTTC.

V gene TRBV19 combines with J gene TRBJ2-5, with D perhaps matching TRBD2 (7 bases). V gave up 1 base and J gave up 11 bases, with 17 bases separating them. Germline CDR1 and CDR2: LNHDA and SQIVND (reference sequence). This CDR3 is built from 14 residues. DNA of the CDR3: TGTGCCAGTAGTATAGGAAGGGGGTCGCGGGAGCAGTACTTC. Protein sequence: CASSIGRGSREQYF. Full variable domain (missing parts from reference TRBV19 and TRBJ2-5): DGGITQSPKYLFRKEGQNVTLSCEQNLNHDAMYWYRQDPGQGLRLIYYSQIVNDFQKGDIAEGYSVSREKKESFPLTVTSAQKNPTAFYLCASSIGRGSREQYFGPGTRLLVL.

This clone came up a few times. The chain recombines TRBV28 with TRBJ1-2; 7 nucleotides match TRBD1. Unmatched junction bases numbered 14, after V lost 6 bases and J lost 1 base. Germline CDR1 is MDHEN and CDR2 is SYDVKM. CDR3 length: 17 residues. The CDR3 region is CASSRPQGQLGNYGYTF. For the CDR3, the DNA is TGTGCCAGCAGCAGACCACAGGGGCAATTGGGTAACTATGGCTACACCTTC.